This section outlines one T cell receptor beta chain sequence together with its context. The antigen is unknown. The entry originates in a study of siplizumab effects on memory and regulatory T cells. Approximately 100,000 TCR templates underwent assay in every sample. The repertoire was sequenced with immunoSEQ multiplex PCR; TCRdb's copy has only in-frame clones and lacks some. The top ten hold around 28% of the sample, which has tens of thousands of clones, roughly 89% seen once. General observations from the study: Relative to controls at approximately 30%, mappable alloreactive CD4+ clones exhibited a mean Treg-derived proportion of about 69% with siplizumab. Proliferating siplizumab-culture Tregs lacked confirmation of suppressive function. It seemed that naive T cells were more diverse than memory cells and were major contributors to the alloresponse.

The sequence was obtained from a human donor in good health. The sequenced material came from CD8+ T cells sorted from blood.

Written as DNA, the CDR3 is TGTGCCAGCAGTGGAAGGACGCCGGCTAACTATGGCTACACCTTC. Translation gives CASSGRTPANYGYTF. The rearrangement links TRBV25-1 to TRBJ1-2; no firm D call. Trimming removed 4 bases from V and 0 bases from J, with 12 bases in between. The CDR3 has 15 amino acids. Germline lookup yields CDR1 MGHDK and CDR2 SYGVNS.